This T cell receptor (beta chain) was retrieved from a study of T cells in Graves' hyperthyroidism and ophthalmopathy. Findings and caveats of the study: Progression to ophthalmopathy was predicted a median of 6.5 months early.

A note on this clonotype: Its antigen is unknown. Compared with germline, one end of the junction differs, possibly owing to a read error.

Thyroid ultrasound and orbital computed tomography, with clinical symptoms and serum thyroxine and TRAb, informed diagnoses. This sample holds PBMCs from roughly 10 ml fresh peripheral blood. TCR beta CDR3 regions were amplified from RNA transcripts. First-round RT-PCR targeting the TCR CDR3 was performed with the HTBI primer set. TCRdb fed the multiplex PCR reads into MiXCR, producing one record per CDR3 protein. The sample has about 760,000 distinct CDR3 sequences; over 35% are singletons. This TCR was sampled from a middle-aged woman with Graves' hyperthyroidism. The sequenced sample was blood.

DNA for the CDR3: TGTGCCAGCAGTGAACGCGCCGACAGTCTTTATAGCAATCAGCCCCAGCATTTT. Translated, it gives CASSERADSLYSNQPQHF. The chain is built from TRBV10-3 and TRBJ1-5, with D perhaps TRBD1 (5 bases). Germline CDR1 ENHRY, CDR2 SYGVKD. The CDR3 loop spans 18 amino acids.